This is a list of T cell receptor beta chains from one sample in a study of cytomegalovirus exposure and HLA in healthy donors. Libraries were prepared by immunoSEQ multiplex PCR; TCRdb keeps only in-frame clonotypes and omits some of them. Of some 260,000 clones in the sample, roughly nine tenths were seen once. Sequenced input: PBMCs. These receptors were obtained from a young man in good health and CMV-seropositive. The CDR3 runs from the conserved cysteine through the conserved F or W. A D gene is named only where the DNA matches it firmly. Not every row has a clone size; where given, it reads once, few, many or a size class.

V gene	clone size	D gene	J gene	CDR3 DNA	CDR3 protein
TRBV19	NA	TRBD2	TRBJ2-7	TGTGCCAGTAGTTACGGACTAGCGCCGGCCTACGAGCAGTACTTC	CASSYGLAPAYEQYF
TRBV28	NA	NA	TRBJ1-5	TGTGCCAGCAGCCTCCGGGACGGACACAATCAGCCCCAGCATTTT	CASSLRDGHNQPQHF
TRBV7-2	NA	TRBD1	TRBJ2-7	TGTGCCAGCAGCTTAAAGACAGGGGGCGAGCAGTACTTC	CASSLKTGGEQYF
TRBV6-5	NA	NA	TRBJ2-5	TGTGCCAGCAGTTACTTTGGGGAGACCCAGTACTTC	CASSYFGETQYF
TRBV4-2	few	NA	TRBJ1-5	TGTGCCAGCAGCCAAGATGGGGGGGGAAGGAGCAATCAGCCCCAGCATTTT	CASSQDGGGRSNQPQHF
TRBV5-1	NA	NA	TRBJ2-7	TGCGCCAGCCGGTATGGGGGAGTTTCCGAGGAGCAGTACTTC	CASRYGGVSEEQYF
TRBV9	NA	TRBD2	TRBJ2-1	TGTGCCAGCAGCGTATCAAGCGGGGGCTACAATGAGCAGTTCTTC	CASSVSSGGYNEQFF
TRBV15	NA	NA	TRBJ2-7	TGTGCCGCCCAGAGTTCCTTGACCTACGAGCAGTACTTC	CAAQSSLTYEQYF
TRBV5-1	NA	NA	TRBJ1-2	TGCGCCAGCAGCTTGTCTCAGCATGGCTACACCTTC	CASSLSQHGYTF
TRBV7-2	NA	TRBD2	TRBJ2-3	TGTGCCAGCAGCTTAGTCACTAGCGGGAGTGATACGCAGTATTTT	CASSLVTSGSDTQYF
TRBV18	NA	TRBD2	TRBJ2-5	TGTGCCAGCTCACTTAACGGACTAGCGGGAGCGGAGACCCAGTACTTC	CASSLNGLAGAETQYF
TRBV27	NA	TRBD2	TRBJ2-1	TGTGCCAGCAAAATGCTAGCGGGATTGGGTGAGCAGTTCTTC	CASKMLAGLGEQFF
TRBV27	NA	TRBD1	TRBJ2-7	TGTGCCAGCAGTCCCACGTTAGGGGGCAGGGGGCGTGAGCAGTACTTC	CASSPTLGGRGREQYF
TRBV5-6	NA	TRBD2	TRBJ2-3	TGTGCCAGCAGCCGGACTAGCGGCTTCACAGATACGCAGTATTTT	CASSRTSGFTDTQYF
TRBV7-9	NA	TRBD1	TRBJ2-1	TGTGCCAGCAGCTTGGGACAGGGGGCAATCAATGAGCAGTTCTTC	CASSLGQGAINEQFF
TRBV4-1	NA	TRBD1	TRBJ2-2	TGCGCCAGCAGTCAGAGGGGGCAGGGCGGCACCGGGGAGCTGTTTTTT	CASSQRGQGGTGELFF
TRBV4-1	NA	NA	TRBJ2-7	TGCGCCAGCAGCCAAGGCCCAGGGACCTACGAGCAGTACTTC	CASSQGPGTYEQYF
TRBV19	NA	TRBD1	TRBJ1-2	TGTGCCAGTAGTAAACAGGGGTATGGCTATGGCTACACCTTC	CASSKQGYGYGYTF
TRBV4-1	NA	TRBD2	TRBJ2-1	TGCGCCAGCAGCCAACTGCCTAGCGGCAGAAGTTCCTACAATGAGCAGTTCTTC	CASSQLPSGRSSYNEQFF
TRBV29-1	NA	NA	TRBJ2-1	TGCAGCTCGGGCCACAATGAGCAGTTCTTC	CSSGHNEQFF
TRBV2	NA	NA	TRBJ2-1	TGTGCCAGCAGGGACCGTGGGATCTACAATGAGCAGTTCTTC	CASRDRGIYNEQFF
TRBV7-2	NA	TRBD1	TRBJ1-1	TGTGCCAGCAGCTTAGCGGGACAGACAATCACTGAAGCTTTCTTT	CASSLAGQTITEAFF
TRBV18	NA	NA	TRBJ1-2	TGTGCCAGCTCATTAGGGGGTAACTATGGCTACACCTTC	CASSLGGNYGYTF
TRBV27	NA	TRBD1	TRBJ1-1	TGTGCCAGCGGAACCCCGGGACAGGGGGGAGGAAACACTGAAGCTTTCTTT	CASGTPGQGGGNTEAFF
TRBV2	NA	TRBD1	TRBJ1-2	TGTGCCAGCATTTGGACAGGGGGCACCTATGGCTACACCTTC	CASIWTGGTYGYTF
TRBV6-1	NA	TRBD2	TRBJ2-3	TGTGCCAGCAGTGAAGCTTGGGACTATATAGATACGCAGTATTTT	CASSEAWDYIDTQYF
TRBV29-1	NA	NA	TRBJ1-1	TGCAGCGTTGATCGGTTGGTCTATGAAGCTTTCTTT	CSVDRLVYEAFF
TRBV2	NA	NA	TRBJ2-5	TGTGCCAGCACCGGTACAGGGCGGGAGACCCAGTACTTC	CASTGTGRETQYF
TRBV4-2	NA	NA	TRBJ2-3	TGTGCCAGCAGCCCCCGACTGGATTACACAGATACGCAGTATTTT	CASSPRLDYTDTQYF
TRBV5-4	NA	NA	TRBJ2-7	TGTGCCAGCAGCTTATGGGGCTACGAGCAGTACTTC	CASSLWGYEQYF
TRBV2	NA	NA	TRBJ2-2	TGTGCCAGCAGTCAGGGGTGGAACACCGGGGAGCTGTTTTTT	CASSQGWNTGELFF
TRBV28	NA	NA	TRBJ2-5	TGTGCCAGCAGTTTAGCTAATCAGGGGACCCAGTACTTC	CASSLANQGTQYF
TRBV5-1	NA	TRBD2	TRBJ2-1	TGCGCCAGCAGCCCATTAGGGACTAGCGGGAGGAATGAGCAGTTCTTC	CASSPLGTSGRNEQFF
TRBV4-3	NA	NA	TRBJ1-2	TGCGCCAGCAGCCAATCGTTTGCGTTAACTTATGGCTACACCTTC	CASSQSFALTYGYTF
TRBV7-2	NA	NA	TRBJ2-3	TGTGCCAGCAGCCCAGAGATGAGCACAGATACGCAGTATTTT	CASSPEMSTDTQYF
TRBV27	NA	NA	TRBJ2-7	TGTGCCAGCAGTTTTGCGAGCTCCTACGAGCAGTACTTC	CASSFASSYEQYF
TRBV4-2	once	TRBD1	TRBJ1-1	TGTGCCAGCAGGGGACAGTTGAACACTGAAGCTTTCTTT	CASRGQLNTEAFF
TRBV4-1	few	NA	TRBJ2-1	TGCGCCAGCAGCCAAGAGATAGGGGTCGTTGTCTACAATGAGCAGTTCTTC	CASSQEIGVVVYNEQFF
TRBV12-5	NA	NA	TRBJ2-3	TGTGCTAGTGGTCCAGCCGCAGGGGCGGATACGCAGTATTTT	CASGPAAGADTQYF
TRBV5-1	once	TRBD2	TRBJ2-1	TGCGCCAGCAGCCTTAGACTAGCGGAAAACAATGAGCAGTTCTTC	CASSLRLAENNEQFF
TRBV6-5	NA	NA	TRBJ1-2	TGTGCCAGCAGTTACGTGGGCGGAGTTAACTATGGCTACACCTTC	CASSYVGGVNYGYTF
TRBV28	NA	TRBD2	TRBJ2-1	TGTGCCAGCATTGCGGCGGGAGGCCGGTACAATGAGCAGTTCTTC	CASIAAGGRYNEQFF
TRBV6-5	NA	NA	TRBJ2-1	TGTGCCAGCAGTTACTTTTCTGGGGACAATGAGCAGTTCTTC	CASSYFSGDNEQFF
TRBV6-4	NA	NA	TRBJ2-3	TGTGCCAGCAGTGATTGTCAGGGAGGCACAGATACGCAGTATTTT	CASSDCQGGTDTQYF
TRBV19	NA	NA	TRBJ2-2	TGTGCCAGTAGTATATTGCTATACGGGGAGCTGTTTTTT	CASSILLYGELFF
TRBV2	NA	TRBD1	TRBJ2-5	TGTGCCAGCAATACAGGGGAGTACCAAGAGACCCAGTACTTC	CASNTGEYQETQYF
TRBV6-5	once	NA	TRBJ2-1	TGTGCCAGCAGTCCCGGACCGCCGGGGGTGCAGTTCTTC	CASSPGPPGVQFF
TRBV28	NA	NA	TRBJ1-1	TGTGCCAGCAGTGGGAGGCTGAACACTGAAGCTTTCTTT	CASSGRLNTEAFF
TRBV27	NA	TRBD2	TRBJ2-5	TGTGCCAGCAGGGAAGCGGGAGGGACGGCAGGGACCCAGTACTTC	CASREAGGTAGTQYF
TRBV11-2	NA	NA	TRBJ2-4	TGTGCCAGCAGCTTAGGACTCACGGCCTCGAGCCCAGCCAAAAACATTCAGTACTTC	CASSLGLTASSPAKNIQYF
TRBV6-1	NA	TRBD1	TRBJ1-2	TGTGCCAGCAGTGAAAGGGGGCGCACCTATGGCTACACCTTC	CASSERGRTYGYTF
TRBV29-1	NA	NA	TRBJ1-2	TGCAGCGGGGAGCGGGCAGGAGATGACTATGGCTACACCTTC	CSGERAGDDYGYTF
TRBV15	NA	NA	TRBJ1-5	TGTGCCACCAGCAGAGATCGAGGAGGTAGCAATCAGCCCCAGCATTTT	CATSRDRGGSNQPQHF
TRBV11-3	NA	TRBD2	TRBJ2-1	TGTGCCAGCAGCTTAGGCGGGAGGTCCCACAATGAGCAGTTCTTC	CASSLGGRSHNEQFF
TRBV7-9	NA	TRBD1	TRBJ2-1	TGTGCCAGCAGCTCCAGGACAGGGGGCAATGAGCAGTTCTTC	CASSSRTGGNEQFF